This T cell receptor (beta chain) stems from a study of T cells in tumors after PD-1 blockade. This clone turned up a few times. Its antigen is still unknown. Notes on the study in general: Blood contained roughly 43% of the tumor's TCR clonotypes. Clonal replacement was seen across treatment, not between pre-treatment samples.

Using immunoSEQ multiplex PCR, the repertoire was profiled, and TCRdb retains in-frame clones only, with some absent. The data contain around 4,800 clones, roughly three fifths of them singletons. Trimming at V came to 4 bases and at J to 7 bases, leaving 4 bases not matched to a gene. Germline CDR1 MNHEY, CDR2 SMNVEV (reference sequence). This CDR3 is built from 15 residues. The rearrangement links TRBV27 to TRBJ2-1; 13 bases line up with TRBD2. This material consisted of tumor tissue, taken after anti-PD-1 treatment. This receptor was obtained from a human donor with basal cell carcinoma. DNA of the CDR3: TGTGCCAGCAGTTCGACTAGCGGGGGGACTAATGAGCAGTTCTTC. Its protein is CASSSTSGGTNEQFF.